This T cell receptor beta chain was captured by sequencing in a study of blood T cell repertoires in COVID-19. Study-level information: Donors in the United States, Italy and Spain gave samples during acute or convalescent COVID-19. The cDNA or gDNA used as material had been derived from T cells, B-cell-depleted T cells, or PBMCs.

The authors' processing: Reference gene primer amplification in the assay estimated nucleated cell counts. Produced via immunoSEQ multiplex PCR; TCRdb's table is partial and in-frame only. For V, J and clone size, that table is used; D and trimming come from the DNA. The sample shows 180,000 or so clones, more than 70% of them seen only once. From germline, CDR1 is WSHSY and CDR2 SAAADI. This CDR3 is 16 amino acids long. Trimming at V came to 4 bases and at J to 2 bases, leaving 9 bases not matched to a gene. This clone was seen a single time. The receptor comes from a man younger than 35 with active or convalescent COVID-19. The sample taken for sequencing was peripheral blood. This rearrangement joins TRBV10-2 to TRBJ2-5; TRBD2 agrees at 8 bases. CDR3 loop: CASSGSLAGGQETQYF. The CDR3 coding sequence is TGCGCCAGCAGTGGTTCATTGGCGGGGGGACAAGAGACCCAGTACTTC.